Below, 9 T cell receptor beta chains from the same sample are listed, as sequenced in a study of spatial heterogeneity in lung cancer (dated by TCRdb to 2018 to 2020). In the paper's terms, the time point label means: sample taken at primary tumor resection. Library preparation used 5' RACE. Sequencing was performed on a NextSeq 500. Through fastp at Q25 and MiXCR, TCRdb rebuilt clones from the public reads, retaining in-frame beta chains. Every entry covers one CDR3 protein and lists the most common genes and DNA from its rows. For this sample there are 11,000 to 15,000 distinct CDR3 sequences; 4.7% appear just once. The ten largest clones take up around 16% of the sample. What the authors observed across the whole study: The number of expanded intratumoral alpha and beta TCRs correlated with the tumor nonsynonymous mutation count.

The antigens of these receptors remain unknown. This specimen was lung tumor tissue, taken at surgery. These receptors were obtained from a female donor with early-stage non-small cell lung cancer.

This clonotype was recorded at least ten times. The library was built for alpha chains, so this beta chain is an off-target read and its size means little. The CDR3, as DNA: TGTGCCAGCAGCCAAGACCTAACCCTTGTGTTTGGCTACACCTTC. It encodes CASSQDLTLVFGYTF. The chain combines TRBV3-1 with TRBJ1-2; D is uncertain. Per the germline V gene, CDR1 is LGHDT and CDR2 is YNNKEL (reference sequence). Deletions cut 0 bases from V and 7 bases from J, with 15 bases between. The CDR3 consists of 15 residues. The variable domain in full, completed from reference TRBV3-1 and TRBJ1-2, reads DTAVSQTPKYLVTQMGNDKSIKCEQNLGHDTMYWYKQDSKKFLKIMFSYNNKELIINETVPNRFSPKSPDKAHLNLHINSLELGDSAVYFCASSQDLTLVFGYTFGSGTRLTVV.

This clonotype was observed many times. The library was prepared for alpha chains; this beta chain is a stray read, so its frequency means little. J is TRBJ2-2 and V is TRBV4-2, with D possibly matching TRBD2 (6 bases). V lost 0 bases and J lost 0, with 11 bases in between. There are 17 residues in the CDR3. In germline, CDR1 is LGHNA, CDR2 YNFKEQ. The CDR3 nucleotides are TGTGCCAGCAGCCAAGATCTACTAGCCTCGAACACCGGGGAGCTGTTTTTT. Residues: CASSQDLLASNTGELFF.

This clonotype was counted ten times or more. For a library built for alpha chains, this beta chain is a stray read; little rests on its size. The chain uses TRBV20-1 and TRBJ1-1; 11 bases map to TRBD1. Looked up from germline, CDR1 is DFQATT and CDR2 is SNEGSKA (reference sequence). The CDR3 is 16 amino acids. V was clipped by 6 bases and J by 0 bases; unmatched bases: 9. The CDR3 loop reads CSAEDRGLPLNTEAFF. In DNA form, the CDR3 reads TGCAGTGCGGAGGACAGGGGGCTCCCTTTGAACACTGAAGCTTTCTTT.

This clonotype has a count of ten or more. With the library built for alpha chains, this beta chain is off target and its frequency is not meaningful. CDR3 sequence reads: CAISEPGTGYYEQYF. The CDR3 DNA follows: TGTGCCATCAGTGAGCCCGGGACAGGGTACTACGAGCAGTACTTC. The chain links TRBV10-3 to TRBJ2-7; 9 nucleotides agree with TRBD1. The J segment lost 3 bases and the V segment lost 2 bases, leaving 5 bases of the junction unmatched. In germline, CDR1 is ENHRY, CDR2 SYGVKD. The CDR3 totals 15 residues.

With regard to this clonotype: The library was designed around alpha chains, so this beta chain is a stray read whose abundance carries little weight. This rearrangement joins TRBV7-8 to TRBJ2-7; D not certain. The V gene lost 1 base and the J gene lost 4 bases, with 11 bases spanning the gap. The CDR3 extends over 14 amino acids. Per the germline V gene, CDR1 is SGHVS and CDR2 is FQNEAQ. The CDR3 DNA follows: TGTGCCAGCAGCTTAGGGCAATGGAATTACGAGCAGTACTTC. Residues: CASSLGQWNYEQYF.

A word on this clonotype: This beta chain is an off-target read within a library intended for alpha chains, so its frequency means little. This chain links TRBV5-6 with TRBJ1-2; 7 bases fit TRBD1. In germline, CDR1 is SGHDT, CDR2 YYEEEE. This CDR3 has 13 amino acids. J gave up 8 bases and V 6 bases, and 10 bases lay outside the gene matches. CDR3 DNA sequence: TGTGCCAGCACCTACCGGGACAGTAGCGGCTACACCTTC. Encoded protein: CASTYRDSSGYTF.

This clonotype has at least ten counts. This beta chain was picked up by a library intended for alpha chains and is off target, so its count carries little meaning. The gene calls are TRBV20-1 and TRBJ1-6; D unclear. With 4 bases removed from V and 0 bases from J, the gap between germline ends came to 7 bases. There are 14 residues in the CDR3. Looked up from germline, CDR1 is DFQATT and CDR2 is SNEGSKA (reference sequence). The CDR3 spells CSATQSSYNSPLHF. DNA of the CDR3: TGCAGTGCTACTCAGAGCTCCTATAATTCACCCCTCCACTTT.

This clonotype was found many times. Since the library was made to target alpha chains, this beta chain is a stray read and its abundance is not meaningful. This rearrangement joins TRBV2 to TRBJ2-7; D is perhaps TRBD1 or TRBD2 (5 bases each). Germline lookup yields CDR1 SNHLY and CDR2 FYNNEI. Trimming took 9 bases from V and 2 from J, leaving 11 bases between them. The CDR3 is 12 amino acids. The CDR3 bases are TGTGCCAGTCTACTAGGGGCCTACGAGCAGTACTTC. Its protein product is CASLLGAYEQYF.

This clonotype has a handful of counts. This beta chain turned up in a library designed for alpha chains; as an off-target read, its abundance says little. The CDR3 loop is CASSLGGNYNQPQHF. Written as DNA, the CDR3 is TGTGCCAGCAGTTTAGGAGGGAATTACAATCAGCCCCAGCATTTT. The chain links TRBV27 to TRBJ1-5; D remains unclear. There are 15 residues in the CDR3. Germline loops: CDR1 MNHEY, CDR2 SMNVEV (reference sequence). Between the trimmed V and J ends, which lost 2 bases and 3 bases, there was a span of 11 bases.